This T cell receptor beta chain was profiled in a study of identical twins. Points from the study as a whole: Where beta out-of-frame sequences were concerned, excess twin sharing was weaker. Zero-insertion analyses could be partly confounded by invariant MAIT and iNKT cells. Where out-of-frame alpha sequences were twin-shared, they showed excess low generation probability.

Each cDNA held unique molecular identifiers, and template switching gave it a universal primer site. Each CDR3 protein gets one entry after TCRdb re-called the 5' RACE reads with MiXCR. The sample lists 450,000 to 500,000 distinct CDR3 sequences, approximately 14% seen once, with approximately 0.98% in the top ten. To note about this clonotype: Its antigen is undetermined.

CDR1 DFQATT and CDR2 SNEGSKA come from the germline V gene (reference sequence). The CDR3 totals 14 residues. Between the trimmed V and J ends, which lost 0 bases and 10 bases, there was a span of 16 bases. The same sample was also studied in work on yellow fever vaccine responses in identical twins.

Sequences were obtained from CD4+ T cells sorted from blood. The clonotype originates from a woman aged 18-29 years in good health. The chain carries TRBV20-1 and TRBJ2-1; no definite D call. The CDR3 DNA is TGCAGTGCTAGAGATAATTTTGGCCGACGGGAGCAGTTCTTC. This gives the protein CSARDNFGRREQFF.